Below are 2 T cell receptor beta chains sequenced from a single sample in a study of early stage breast cancer tumors (TCRdb year 2017). Libraries were made using the immunoSEQ multiplex PCR assay. TCRdb obtained this table from immuneACCESS and retained in-frame rearrangements with V and J assigned. These tables miss some clones; where compared with another copy, unresolved V genes account for less than half of the shortfall, and the remainder is unexplained. Across this sample there are around 40,000 clones, with about 73% seen only once. About 7% of the sample rests with the top ten. Sequenced material: blood. Receptors originate from a person aged 45-60 years with breast cancer.

The chain has TRBV9 and TRBJ2-5; 9 positions match TRBD1. Per germline, CDR1 SGDLS and CDR2 YYNGEE. V was pared by 0 bases and J by 2 bases, with 2 bases of the junction left unmatched. This CDR3 contains 15 residues. CDR3 sequence (DNA): TGTGCCAGCAGCGTAGAGGGGACAGGGCAAGAGACCCAGTACTTC. This codes for CASSVEGTGQETQYF.

The sample holds one count of this clone. The genes are TRBV27 and TRBJ2-7; 8 bases map to TRBD2. Germline CDR1 and CDR2: MNHEY and SMNVEV (reference sequence). Trimming took 4 bases from V and 4 from J; bases not matched to a gene: 9. The CDR3 contains 15 residues. The CDR3 is CASSSPAGAFYEQYF. In DNA, the CDR3 is TGTGCCAGCAGTTCACCAGCGGGGGCCTTTTACGAGCAGTACTTC.